Following are 22 T cell receptor beta chains from one sample sequenced in a study of blood T cell repertoires in COVID-19. Clones were read by immunoSEQ multiplex PCR, and TCRdb kept only the in-frame ones, dropping some. The sample consists of under 150,000 clones, approximately 90% of them appearing once. The sequencing input was peripheral blood. These receptors came from a man aged 50-59 years with active or convalescent COVID-19.

A word on this clone: The junction shows a germline mismatch at one end, possibly a read error. The gene calls are TRBV20-1 and TRBJ2-5; D is unclear. Germline-derived CDR1 and CDR2 are DFQATT and SNEGSKA (reference sequence). The CDR3 spans 9 residues. CDR3 in DNA: TGCAGTGCTAGAGACCCCCAATACTTC. Amino acids: CSARDPQYF.

The chain joins TRBV3-1 (or the pseudogene TRBV3-2) to TRBJ2-3; D is perhaps TRBD2 (5 bases). Trimming took 2 bases from V and 0 from J, leaving 9 bases between them. The CDR3 spans 15 residues. Germline loops: CDR1 LGHDT, CDR2 YNNKEL (reference sequence). The CDR3 region is CASSQLSGSTDTQYF. CDR3 DNA: TGTGCCAGCAGCCAATTAAGCGGAAGCACAGATACGCAGTATTTT.

The chain is built from TRBV5-1 and TRBJ2-5, with TRBD2 matching 11 bases. CDR3 length: 15 amino acids. The germline V gene encodes CDR1 SGHRS and CDR2 YFSETQ. The trim removed 5 bases at V and 5 bases at J, leaving 8 bases unmatched. The DNA of the CDR3 is TGCGCCAGCAGTCCCCTAGCGGGGGGTTACGAGACCCAGTACTTC. This codes for CASSPLAGGYETQYF.

This chain links TRBV19 with TRBJ1-2; 7 bases align to TRBD1. CDR1 is LNHDA, CDR2 SQIVND, per germline (reference sequence). Trimming at V came to 4 bases and at J to 4 bases, leaving 6 bases not matched to a gene. This CDR3 has 14 amino acids. The CDR3 loop reads CASSTSRGSYGYTF. In DNA, the CDR3 is TGTGCCAGTAGTACGAGCAGGGGGTCCTATGGCTACACCTTC.

The chain employs TRBV28 and TRBJ2-2, with D hard to call. Deletions cut 6 bases from V and 6 bases from J, with 8 bases between. This CDR3 is 12 amino acids long. The germline V gene has CDR1 MDHEN and CDR2 SYDVKM. The DNA for the CDR3 is TGTGCCAGCAGGCCAGCGTCCGGGGAGCTGTTTTTT. Its protein product is CASRPASGELFF.

The rearrangement links TRBV4-3 to TRBJ1-6, with TRBD1 matching over 8 bases. V trimming: 4 bases; J trimming: 7 bases; junction bases outside the gene matches: 6. This CDR3 region has 15 residues. CDR1 is LGHNA and CDR2 is YSLEER in the germline V gene. CDR3 coding DNA: TGCGCCAGCAGCCGATCAGGACAGGGAAATTCACCCCTCCACTTT. Residues: CASSRSGQGNSPLHF.

This chain links TRBV20-1 with TRBJ2-5; maybe TRBD1 (5 bases). CDR3 length equals 16 residues. V was clipped by 3 bases and J by 1 base, with 18 bases between them. In germline, CDR1 is DFQATT, CDR2 SNEGSKA (reference sequence). For the CDR3, the DNA is TGCAGTGCTAGTTCAATCCCAGGGCTTCGCCAAGAGACCCAGTACTTC. Translated: CSASSIPGLRQETQYF.

V gene TRBV12-1 combines with J gene TRBJ1-2. TRBV12-1 corresponds to a pseudogene. This CDR3 has 17 residues. Here the CDR3 DNA reads TGTGCCAGCAGAGCTCCGTCCGCCGGGAGACGGATTGCTGGCTACACCTTC. Protein product: CASRAPSAGRRIAGYTF.

V usage is TRBV9 and J usage is TRBJ2-3; possibly TRBD2 for D (6 bases). V lost 0 bases and J lost 8, with 13 bases in between. Germline lookup yields CDR1 SGDLS and CDR2 YYNGEE. The CDR3 length is 14 residues. The CDR3 is CASSVAPQGGTQYF. The CDR3 coding sequence is TGTGCCAGCAGCGTAGCTCCCCAGGGAGGTACGCAGTATTTT. Drawing the rest from reference TRBV9 and TRBJ2-3, the complete variable domain is DSGVTQTPKHLITATGQRVTLRCSPRSGDLSVYWYQQSLDQGLQFLIQYYNGEERAKGNILERFSAQQFPDLHSELNLSSLELGDSALYFCASSVAPQGGTQYFGPGTRLTVL.

The rearrangement joins TRBV11-1 to TRBJ2-5, with TRBD2 as a possible D gene (5 bases). V gave up 5 bases and J gave up 5 bases, with 21 bases separating them. From germline, CDR1 is SGHAT and CDR2 FQDESV (reference sequence). The CDR3 is 16 amino acids. CDR3 amino acids: CASSQLSGLPTETQYF. DNA for the CDR3: TGTGCCAGCAGCCAATTAAGTGGACTCCCCACTGAGACCCAGTACTTC.

The chain is built from TRBV19 and TRBJ1-1, with no clear D. CDR1 is LNHDA, CDR2 SQIVND, per germline (reference sequence). CDR3 length equals 14 residues. Trimming took off 5 bases at V and 1 base at J, with 11 bases between the two ends. CDR3 in DNA: TGTGCCAGTAGTTGGGCAGTTGAGAACACTGAAGCTTTCTTT. Protein sequence: CASSWAVENTEAFF.

The rearrangement links TRBV19 to TRBJ1-1; possible D gene TRBD1, 6 bases. Germline assignment: CDR1 LNHDA and CDR2 SQIVND (reference sequence). This CDR3 is built from 14 residues. Trimming shortened V by 8 bases and J by 6 bases, and 19 bases separated the two germline ends. The CDR3 DNA reads as TGTGCCAGTTGCAAAACAGGGACGGTTCCTGAAGCTTTCTTT. It encodes CASCKTGTVPEAFF.

This chain joins TRBV4-2 and TRBJ2-3; a possible D gene is TRBD2 (5 bases). The CDR3 sequence is 15 residues long. Germline CDR1 and CDR2: LGHNA and YNFKEQ. V was trimmed by 3 bases and J by 2 bases, leaving 12 bases between them. The CDR3 DNA is TGTGCCAGCAGCCAGGTGCATAGCGACACAGATACGCAGTATTTT. Translation: CASSQVHSDTDTQYF.

The chain has TRBV15 and TRBJ1-2; D is unresolved. The V end was cut by 0 bases, the J end by 5 bases, with 13 bases between. The CDR3 covers 15 residues. Germline V CDR1 and CDR2: LNHNV, YYDKDF (reference sequence). This CDR3 reads CATSRDLSGYYGYTF. Written as DNA, the CDR3 is TGTGCCACCAGCAGAGATCTCTCGGGGTATTATGGCTACACCTTC.

Regarding this clone: The sample carries other DNA sequences with the same CDR3. The V gene is TRBV19, the J gene TRBJ1-5, with 7 positions matching TRBD1. V trimming: 0 bases; J trimming: 7 bases; junction bases outside the gene matches: 0. CDR3 size: 13 residues. Germline V gene lookup returns CDR1 LNHDA and CDR2 SQIVND (reference sequence). The CDR3 DNA reads TGTGCCAGTAGTATAGACAGGGGGCAGCCCCAGCATTTT. The encoded protein is CASSIDRGQPQHF.

The chain has TRBV2 and TRBJ2-4, with D possibly being TRBD2 (7 bases). From germline, CDR1 is SNHLY and CDR2 FYNNEI. The length of the CDR3 is 14 residues. V dropped 7 bases and J dropped 0 bases, with 10 bases sitting between them. CDR3 nucleotide sequence: TGTGCCAGCAAGGGGGGGACAGCCAAAAACATTCAGTACTTC. Protein product: CASKGGTAKNIQYF.

The chain carries TRBV28 and TRBJ1-5, with 8 bases identical to TRBD1. The V and J ends lost 6 bases and 1 base, in that order; junction bases with no gene match: 8. Germline CDR1 and CDR2: MDHEN and SYDVKM. The CDR3 is 16 amino acids. For the CDR3, the DNA is TGTGCCAGCAGAAGATCAGGGGGCTCGAGCAATCAGCCCCAGCATTTT. Encoded protein: CASRRSGGSSNQPQHF.

V and J are TRBV7-2 and TRBJ1-1; D is possibly TRBD1 (6 bases). Germline CDR1 reads SGHTA; CDR2 reads FQGNSA. The CDR3 covers 14 residues. Trimming removed 2 bases at V and 5 bases at J, with 12 bases between. This chain's CDR3 is CASSLSGDGTEAFF. In DNA form, the CDR3 reads TGTGCCAGCAGCTTATCAGGGGACGGAACTGAAGCTTTCTTT.

V is TRBV9 and J is TRBJ1-5, with D perhaps matching TRBD1 (6 bases). CDR1 is SGDLS, CDR2 YYNGEE, per germline. Deletions cut 0 bases from V and 7 bases from J, with 14 bases between. This CDR3 is 15 amino acids long. The CDR3 loop reads CASSVDGGGGQPQHF. The CDR3 nucleotides are TGTGCCAGCAGCGTAGATGGTGGGGGCGGCCAGCCCCAGCATTTT.

The chain has TRBV30 and TRBJ2-6; D unresolved. The CDR3 is made up of 13 amino acids. Germline V CDR1 and CDR2: GTSNPN, SVGIG (reference sequence). V shed 2 bases and J shed 3 bases, with 5 bases lying between them. The CDR3, as DNA: TGTGCCTGGAGTCCTCGTGGGGCCAACGTCCTGACTTTC. Translation gives CAWSPRGANVLTF.

This clone turned up a few times. The chain combines TRBV10-1 with TRBJ2-7, with 9 bases lining up with TRBD1. Germline CDR1 WNHNN, CDR2 SYGVQD (reference sequence). The junction had 8 bases not matched to a gene; V was cut back by 5 bases and J by 3 bases. This CDR3 has 15 residues. CDR3 in DNA: TGCGCCAGCAGTCAAACTGGACAGGGGTACTACGAGCAGTACTTC. Translating gives CASSQTGQGYYEQYF.

In this sample, this clone turned up once. The chain is built from TRBV5-6 and TRBJ2-7; weak D call: TRBD2 (5 bases). Germline lookup yields CDR1 SGHDT and CDR2 YYEEEE. This CDR3 contains 17 residues. Trimming removed 3 bases at V and 5 bases at J, with 24 bases between. The CDR3 DNA reads as TGTGCCAGCAGCTCTGCCGCAACGGGGTACGGATCTCACGAGCAGTACTTC. The encoded protein is CASSSAATGYGSHEQYF.